A selection of T cell receptor beta chains follows, all from one sample in a study of blood T cell repertoires in COVID-19. Using immunoSEQ multiplex PCR, the repertoire was profiled, and TCRdb retains in-frame clones only, with some absent. The profile covers around 100,000 clones, with roughly nine tenths appearing a single time and 5% to 6.5% taken by the ten largest. The sequenced material came from peripheral blood. Source of these receptors: a human donor in a cohort sampled during active COVID-19. Both conserved end residues are part of each CDR3. The D gene is left open where the match is weak. Part of the rows lack a size; the others show once, few, many or a class for expanded clones.

TRBJ1-1 | . | TRBV19 | . | CASSISGFVTGPPAEAFF | TGTGCCAGTAGTATCTCAGGGTTTGTTACAGGGCCACCCGCGGAAGCTTTCTTT
TRBJ1-1 | TRBD1 | TRBV5-6 | . | CASSSGQHNTEAFF | TGTGCCAGCAGCTCGGGACAGCATAACACTGAAGCTTTCTTT
TRBJ2-1 | . | TRBV4-1 | . | CASSSKYDYIEQFF | TGCGCCAGCAGCTCCAAGTACGATTACATTGAGCAGTTCTTC
TRBJ2-5 | TRBD1 | TRBV7-2 | . | CASSSGTGGSETQYF | TGTGCCAGCAGCTCCGGGACAGGGGGCTCGGAGACCCAGTACTTC
TRBJ1-2 | TRBD1 | TRBV6-5 | few | CASRTGQGADGYTF | TGTGCCAGCAGGACGGGACAGGGGGCTGATGGCTACACCTTC
TRBJ1-6 | . | TRBV7-6 | . | CASSLEGGDYNSPLHF | TGTGCCAGCAGCTTAGAGGGAGGAGATTATAATTCACCCCTCCACTTT
TRBJ1-1 | . | TRBV6-5 | . | CASSYFMGQSNTEAFF | TGTGCCAGCAGTTATTTTATGGGGCAGTCGAACACTGAAGCTTTCTTT
TRBJ1-2 | . | TRBV6-5 | once | CASKRGQSLDYGYTF | TGTGCCAGCAAACGCGGACAGTCCTTAGACTATGGCTACACCTTC
TRBJ2-7 | . | TRBV5-8 | . | CASSFYSYEQYF | TGTGCCAGCAGCTTTTATTCCTACGAGCAGTACTTC
TRBJ2-3 | TRBD1 | TRBV7-3 | . | CASSWGQGPSTDTQYF | TGTGCCAGCAGCTGGGGACAGGGCCCCAGCACAGATACGCAGTATTTT
TRBJ1-1 | . | TRBV4-2 | . | CASSQVLSGNTEAFF | TGTGCCAGCAGCCAAGTACTATCGGGGAACACTGAAGCTTTCTTT
TRBJ2-6 | TRBD1 | TRBV4-2 | . | CASSQDRQGAAGANVLTF | TGTGCCAGCAGCCAAGACAGACAGGGGGCGGCTGGGGCCAACGTCCTGACTTTC
TRBJ2-6 | . | TRBV7-2 | . | CASSPNDRSSGANVLTF | TGTGCCAGCAGCCCCAACGACAGAAGCTCTGGGGCCAACGTCCTGACTTTC
TRBJ2-3 | . | TRBV5-1 | . | CASSFTTGRQGTDTQYF | TGCGCCAGCTCTTTTACAACTGGGCGACAAGGCACAGATACGCAGTATTTT
TRBJ1-3 | . | TRBV5-4 | . | CASSAGRGGPDTIYF | TGTGCCAGCAGCGCGGGGCGTGGAGGCCCTGACACCATATATTTT
TRBJ1-6 | . | TRBV4-1 | few | CASSRMGSSYNSPLHF | TGCGCCAGCAGCCGGATGGGGAGCTCCTATAATTCACCCCTCCACTTT
TRBJ1-1 | . | TRBV12-3/TRBV12-4 | . | CASTTKANEAFF | TGTGCCAGCACCACTAAGGCGAATGAAGCTTTCTTT
TRBJ1-1 | . | TRBV14 | once | CASSQEGSYEAFF | TGTGCCAGCAGCCAAGAGGGCAGTTATGAAGCTTTCTTT
TRBJ2-1 | . | TRBV30 | . | CAWSVEKETEQFF | TGTGCCTGGAGTGTTGAAAAGGAGACTGAGCAGTTCTTC
TRBJ2-5 | . | TRBV5-1 | . | CASSPAGYQETQYF | TGCGCCAGCAGCCCAGCGGGCTACCAAGAGACCCAGTACTTC
TRBJ1-5 | . | TRBV19 | . | CASRASSGPPQHF | TGTGCCAGTAGGGCGTCCTCAGGGCCGCCCCAGCATTTT
TRBJ1-1 | . | TRBV3-1/TRBV3-2 | . | CASSQWNRATEAFF | TGTGCCAGCAGCCAGTGGAACAGGGCCACTGAAGCTTTCTTT
TRBJ2-7 | . | TRBV4-3 | once | CASSRLNGDEQYF | TGCGCCAGCAGTCGCTTGAACGGGGACGAGCAGTACTTC
TRBJ2-5 | TRBD2 | TRBV5-4 | . | CASSFRRGSGETQYF | TGTGCCAGCAGCTTTAGGCGGGGGTCGGGTGAGACCCAGTACTTC
TRBJ1-4 | . | TRBV5-1 | . | CASSSDSVATNEKLFF | TGCGCCAGCAGCTCCGACAGCGTCGCAACTAATGAAAAACTGTTTTTT
TRBJ2-1 | . | TRBV28 | . | CASTTGNHEQFF | TGTGCCAGCACCACAGGGAACCATGAGCAGTTCTTC
TRBJ2-7 | TRBD2 | TRBV6-5 | . | CASGPSGRISYEQYF | TGTGCCAGCGGCCCTAGCGGGAGGATATCCTACGAGCAGTACTTC
TRBJ1-2 | TRBD1 | TRBV30 | . | CAWSGQGAQYGYTF | TGTGCCTGGAGTGGACAGGGGGCGCAATATGGCTACACCTTC
TRBJ1-1 | TRBD1 | TRBV2 | . | CASIPLDREAEAFF | TGTGCCAGCATCCCGCTCGACAGGGAAGCTGAAGCTTTCTTT
TRBJ2-3 | . | TRBV7-9 | . | CASSPIKAGAFADTQYF | TGTGCCAGCAGCCCTATTAAGGCGGGGGCTTTCGCAGATACGCAGTATTTT
TRBJ1-6 | TRBD1 | TRBV5-5 | . | CATGDRLSPLHF | TGTGCCACCGGGGACAGGTTGTCACCCCTCCACTTT